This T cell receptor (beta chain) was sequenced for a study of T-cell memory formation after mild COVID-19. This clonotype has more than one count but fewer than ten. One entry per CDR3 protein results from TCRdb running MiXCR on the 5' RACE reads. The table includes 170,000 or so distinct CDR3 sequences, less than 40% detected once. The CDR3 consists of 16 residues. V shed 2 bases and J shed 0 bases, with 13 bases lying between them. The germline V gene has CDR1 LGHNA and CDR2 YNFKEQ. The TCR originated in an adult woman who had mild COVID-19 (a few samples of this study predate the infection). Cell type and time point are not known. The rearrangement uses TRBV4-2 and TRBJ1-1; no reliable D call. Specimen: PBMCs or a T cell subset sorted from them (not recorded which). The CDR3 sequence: CASSQQARGMNTEAFF. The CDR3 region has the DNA TGTGCCAGCAGCCAACAAGCTCGAGGAATGAACACTGAAGCTTTCTTT.